Detailed here is one TCR beta chain. Germline V gives CDR1 SGHTA, CDR2 FQGNSA. V lost 1 base to trimming and J lost 9 bases, with 7 bases between them. The CDR3 is 12 amino acids. TCRdb re-analysed the 5' RACE reads in MiXCR, keeping a single row per CDR3 protein. The data contain tens of thousands of distinct CDR3 sequences, around 9.3% of them singletons. This sample is drawn from a study of early T cells in non-severe SARS-CoV-2 infection. The sequenced sample was whole blood. The chain links TRBV7-2 to TRBJ1-5; D not certain. The TCR sequence derives from an adult who was a healthcare worker with PCR-confirmed SARS-CoV-2 infection or an uninfected control (not recorded which). CDR3 in amino acids: CASSLEGPPQHF. Here the CDR3 DNA reads TGTGCCAGCAGCTTAGAAGGTCCGCCCCAGCATTTT.